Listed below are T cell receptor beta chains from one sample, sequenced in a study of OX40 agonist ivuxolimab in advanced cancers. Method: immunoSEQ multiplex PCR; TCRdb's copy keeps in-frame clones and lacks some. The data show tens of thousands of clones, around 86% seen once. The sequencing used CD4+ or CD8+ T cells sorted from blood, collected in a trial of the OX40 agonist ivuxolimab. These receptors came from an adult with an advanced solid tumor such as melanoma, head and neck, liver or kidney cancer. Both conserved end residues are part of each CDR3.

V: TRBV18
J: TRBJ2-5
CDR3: CASSPDGVRETQYF

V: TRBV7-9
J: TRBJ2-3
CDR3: CASLGAGADTQYF

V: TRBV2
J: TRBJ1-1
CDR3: CASQGREGTEAFF

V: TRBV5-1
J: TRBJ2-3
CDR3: CASSPLAGGGDTQYF

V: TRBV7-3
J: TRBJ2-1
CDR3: CASSLIPSGSRNEQFF

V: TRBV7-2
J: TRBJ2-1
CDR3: CASRGAGGSAYNEQFF

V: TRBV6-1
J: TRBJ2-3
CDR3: CASGIAGTDTQYF

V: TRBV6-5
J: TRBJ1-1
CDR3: CASSSQSGGLTEAFF

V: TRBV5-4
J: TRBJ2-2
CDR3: CASSQTTGDTGELFF

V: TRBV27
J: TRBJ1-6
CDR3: CASSFQGAMYASPLHF

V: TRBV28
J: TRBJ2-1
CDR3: CASIGGNGIAQFF

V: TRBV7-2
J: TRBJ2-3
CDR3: CASSFGLAGAADTQYF

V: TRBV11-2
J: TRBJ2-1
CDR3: CASSSRGLAGYSYNEQFF

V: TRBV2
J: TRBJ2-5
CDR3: CASRGVGETQYF

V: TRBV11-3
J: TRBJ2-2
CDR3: CASSSRTDFTGELFF

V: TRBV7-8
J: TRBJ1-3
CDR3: CASSLVWGAGNTIYF

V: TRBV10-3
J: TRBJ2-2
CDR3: CAIRREAGELFF

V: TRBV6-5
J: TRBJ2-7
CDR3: CATKDGTYEQYF

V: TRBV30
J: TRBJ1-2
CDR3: CAWSSQGAYGYTF

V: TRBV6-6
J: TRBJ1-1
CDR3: CASSSQGSNTEAFF

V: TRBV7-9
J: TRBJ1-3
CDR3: CASSPSDRGNTIYF

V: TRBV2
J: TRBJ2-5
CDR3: CASRTGTGETQYF

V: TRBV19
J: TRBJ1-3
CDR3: CASTADRSGNTIYF

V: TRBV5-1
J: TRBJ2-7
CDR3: CASSLAWGTSGYEQYF

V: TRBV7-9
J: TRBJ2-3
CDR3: CASSSPGLAGRNTDTQYF

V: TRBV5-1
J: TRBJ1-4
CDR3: CASSLTGEREKLFF

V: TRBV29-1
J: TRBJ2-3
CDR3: CSVGRYQGVFADTQYF

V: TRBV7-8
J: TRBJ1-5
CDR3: CASSAAGYQPQHF

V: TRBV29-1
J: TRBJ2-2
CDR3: CSVGEGGAGTGELFF

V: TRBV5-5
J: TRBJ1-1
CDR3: CASSLRGGTEAFF

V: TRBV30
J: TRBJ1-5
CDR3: CAWSPPGSDPNQPQHF

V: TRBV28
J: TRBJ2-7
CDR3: CASSPFTDEQYF

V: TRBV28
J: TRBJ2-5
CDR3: CASSLGQPPQETQYF

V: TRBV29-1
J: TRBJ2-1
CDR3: CSVATSLNEQFF

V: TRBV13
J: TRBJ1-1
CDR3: CASSYGQLMNTEAFF

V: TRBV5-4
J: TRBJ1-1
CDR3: CASSRGQTNTEAFF

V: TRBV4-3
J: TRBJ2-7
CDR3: CASSQELGTTYEQYF

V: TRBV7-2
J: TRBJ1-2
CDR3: CANRQGDYGYTF

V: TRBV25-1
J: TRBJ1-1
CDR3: CASSDSGFGGHTEAFF

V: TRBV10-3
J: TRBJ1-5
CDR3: CAISDRPSDQPQHF

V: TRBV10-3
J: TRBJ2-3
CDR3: CAISGGLAGESDTQYF

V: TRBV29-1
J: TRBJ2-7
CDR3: CSVGGTAGVYEQYF

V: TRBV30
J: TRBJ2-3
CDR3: CAWSGERGGSTDTQYF

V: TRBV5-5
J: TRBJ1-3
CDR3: CASSFQEAGNTIYF

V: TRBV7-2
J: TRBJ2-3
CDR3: CASTPTGGYTDTQYF

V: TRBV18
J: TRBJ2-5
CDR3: CASSPRTAGGGETQYF

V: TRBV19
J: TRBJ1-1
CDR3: CASSMTLVNTEAFF

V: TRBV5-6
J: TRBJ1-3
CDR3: CASSPGGPKPTGNTIYF

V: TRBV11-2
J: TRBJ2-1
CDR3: CASSLESVGEQFF